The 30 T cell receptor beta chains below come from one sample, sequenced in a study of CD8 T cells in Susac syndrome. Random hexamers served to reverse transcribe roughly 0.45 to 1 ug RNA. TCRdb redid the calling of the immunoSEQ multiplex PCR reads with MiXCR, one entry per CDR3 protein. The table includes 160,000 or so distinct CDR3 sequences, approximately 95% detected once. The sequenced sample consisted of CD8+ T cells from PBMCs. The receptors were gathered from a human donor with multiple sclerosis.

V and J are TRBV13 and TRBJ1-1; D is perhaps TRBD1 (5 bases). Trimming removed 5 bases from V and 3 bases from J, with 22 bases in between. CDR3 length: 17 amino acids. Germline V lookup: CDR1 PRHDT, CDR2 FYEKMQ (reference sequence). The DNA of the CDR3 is TGTGCCAGCAGCCCTAGGACCTTTCGGGGGGTGTACACTGAAGCTTTCTTT. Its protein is CASSPRTFRGVYTEAFF.

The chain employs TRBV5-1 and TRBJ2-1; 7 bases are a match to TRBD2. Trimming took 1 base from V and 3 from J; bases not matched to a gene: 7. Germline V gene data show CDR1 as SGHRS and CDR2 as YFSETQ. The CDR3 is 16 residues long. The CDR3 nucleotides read TGCGCCAGCAGCTTGAGGCTAGCGGTGATCTACAATGAGCAGTTCTTC. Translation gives CASSLRLAVIYNEQFF.

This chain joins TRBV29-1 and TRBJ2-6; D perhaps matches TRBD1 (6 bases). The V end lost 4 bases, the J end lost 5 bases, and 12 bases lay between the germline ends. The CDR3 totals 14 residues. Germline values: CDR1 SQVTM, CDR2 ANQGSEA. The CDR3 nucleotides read TGCAGCGTTGCAGGGGCCGAAAGGGCCAACGTCCTGACTTTC. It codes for CSVAGAERANVLTF.

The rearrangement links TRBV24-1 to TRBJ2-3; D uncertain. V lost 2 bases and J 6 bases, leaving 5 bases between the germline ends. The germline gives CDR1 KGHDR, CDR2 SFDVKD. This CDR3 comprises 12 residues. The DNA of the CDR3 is TGTGCCACCAGTGATTCCGGGGATACGCAGTATTTT. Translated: CATSDSGDTQYF.

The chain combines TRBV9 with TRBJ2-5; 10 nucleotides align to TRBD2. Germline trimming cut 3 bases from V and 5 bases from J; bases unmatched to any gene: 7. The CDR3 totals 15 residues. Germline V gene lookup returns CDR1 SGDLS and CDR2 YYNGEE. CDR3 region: CASSASGGLLETQYF. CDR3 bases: TGTGCCAGCAGCGCTAGCGGGGGTTTGTTGGAGACCCAGTACTTC.

For the CDR3, the DNA is TGTGCCAGTAGTATTCCATACTGGTCTAGCGGGATGACTAGCACAGATACGCAGTATTTT. Translation: CASSIPYWSSGMTSTDTQYF. The chain uses TRBV19 and TRBJ2-3; 9 positions match TRBD2. Germline-derived CDR1 and CDR2 are LNHDA and SQIVND (reference sequence). The length of the CDR3 is 20 residues. Unmatched junction bases numbered 16, after V lost 3 bases and J lost 0 bases.

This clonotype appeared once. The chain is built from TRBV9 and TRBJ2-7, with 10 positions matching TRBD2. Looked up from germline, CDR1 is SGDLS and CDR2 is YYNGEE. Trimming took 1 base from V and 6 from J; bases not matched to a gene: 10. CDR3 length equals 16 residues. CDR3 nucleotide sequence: TGTGCCAGCAGCGTAAGGACTAGCGGCCCTCCGGGCGAGCAGTACTTC. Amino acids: CASSVRTSGPPGEQYF.

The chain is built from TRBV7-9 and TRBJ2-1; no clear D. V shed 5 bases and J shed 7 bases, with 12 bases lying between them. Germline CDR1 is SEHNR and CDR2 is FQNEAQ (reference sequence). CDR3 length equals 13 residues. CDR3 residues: CASSPSGRNEQFF. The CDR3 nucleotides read TGTGCCAGCAGCCCCTCTGGTAGGAATGAGCAGTTCTTC.

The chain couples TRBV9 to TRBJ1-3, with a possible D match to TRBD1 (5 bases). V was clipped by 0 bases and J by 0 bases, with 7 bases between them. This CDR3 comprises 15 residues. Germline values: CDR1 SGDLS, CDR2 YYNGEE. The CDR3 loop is CASSVERGSGNTIYF. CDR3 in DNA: TGTGCCAGCAGCGTAGAGAGGGGCTCTGGAAACACCATATATTTT.

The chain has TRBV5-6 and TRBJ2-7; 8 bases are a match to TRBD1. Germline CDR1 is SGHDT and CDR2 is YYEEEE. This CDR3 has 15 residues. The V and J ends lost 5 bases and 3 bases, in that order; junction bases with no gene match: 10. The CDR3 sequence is CASSGSGQDYYEQYF. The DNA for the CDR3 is TGTGCCAGCAGTGGGTCGGGACAGGATTACTACGAGCAGTACTTC.

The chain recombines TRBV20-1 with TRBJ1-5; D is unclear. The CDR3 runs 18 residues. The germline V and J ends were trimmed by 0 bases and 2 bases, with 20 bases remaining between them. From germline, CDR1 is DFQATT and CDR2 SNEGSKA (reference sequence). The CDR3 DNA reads TGCAGTGCTAGAGATCGGGAGGGCCGCGATTCGGGCAATCAGCCCCAGCATTTT. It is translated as CSARDREGRDSGNQPQHF.

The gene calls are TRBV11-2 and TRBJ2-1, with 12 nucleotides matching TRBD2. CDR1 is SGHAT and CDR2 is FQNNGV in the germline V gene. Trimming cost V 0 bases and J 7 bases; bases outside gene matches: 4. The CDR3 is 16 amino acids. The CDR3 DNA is TGTGCCAGCAGCTTAGAGACTAGCGGGAGAGGGAATGAGCAGTTCTTC. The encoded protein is CASSLETSGRGNEQFF.

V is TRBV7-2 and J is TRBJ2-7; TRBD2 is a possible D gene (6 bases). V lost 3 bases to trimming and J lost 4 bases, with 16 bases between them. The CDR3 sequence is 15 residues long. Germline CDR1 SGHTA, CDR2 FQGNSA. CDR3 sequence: CASSFPRLVYYEQYF. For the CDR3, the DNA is TGTGCCAGCAGCTTTCCCAGACTAGTATATTACGAGCAGTACTTC.

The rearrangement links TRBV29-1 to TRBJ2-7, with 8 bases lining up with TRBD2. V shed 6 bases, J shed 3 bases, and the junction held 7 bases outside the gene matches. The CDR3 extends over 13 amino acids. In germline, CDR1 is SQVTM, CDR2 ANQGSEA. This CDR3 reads CSVEKSGSYEQYF. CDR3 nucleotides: TGCAGCGTCGAAAAGAGCGGGAGCTACGAGCAGTACTTC.

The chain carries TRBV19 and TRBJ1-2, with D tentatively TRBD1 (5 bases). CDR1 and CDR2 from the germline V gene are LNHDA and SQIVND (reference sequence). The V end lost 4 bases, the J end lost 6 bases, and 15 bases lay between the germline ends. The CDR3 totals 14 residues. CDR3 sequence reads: CASSTVGLGDGYTF. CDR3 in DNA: TGTGCCAGTAGTACGGTCGGATTGGGGGATGGCTACACCTTC.

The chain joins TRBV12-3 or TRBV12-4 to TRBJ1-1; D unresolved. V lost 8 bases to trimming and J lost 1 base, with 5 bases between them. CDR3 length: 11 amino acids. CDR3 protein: CASAENTEAFF. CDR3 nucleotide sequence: TGTGCCAGCGCTGAGAACACTGAAGCTTTCTTT.

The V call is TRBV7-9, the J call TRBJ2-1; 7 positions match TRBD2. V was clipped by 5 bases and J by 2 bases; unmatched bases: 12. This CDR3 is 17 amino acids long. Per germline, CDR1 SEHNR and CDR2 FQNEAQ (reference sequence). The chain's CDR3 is CASSKSLGGSTYNEQFF. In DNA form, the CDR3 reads TGTGCCAGCAGCAAAAGCCTGGGCGGGAGCACCTACAATGAGCAGTTCTTC.

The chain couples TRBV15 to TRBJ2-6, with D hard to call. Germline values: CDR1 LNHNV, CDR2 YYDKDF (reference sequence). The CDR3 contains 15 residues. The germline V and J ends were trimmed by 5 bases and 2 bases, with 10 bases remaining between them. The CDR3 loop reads CATSPSRTGANVLTF. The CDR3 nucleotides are TGTGCCACCAGCCCGAGCAGGACTGGGGCCAACGTCCTGACTTTC.

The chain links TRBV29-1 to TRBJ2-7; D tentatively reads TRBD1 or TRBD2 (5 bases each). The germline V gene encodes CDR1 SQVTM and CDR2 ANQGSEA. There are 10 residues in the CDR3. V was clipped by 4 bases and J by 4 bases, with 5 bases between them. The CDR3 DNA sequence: TGCAGCGTTGGGGGGTACGAGCAGTACTTC. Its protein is CSVGGYEQYF.

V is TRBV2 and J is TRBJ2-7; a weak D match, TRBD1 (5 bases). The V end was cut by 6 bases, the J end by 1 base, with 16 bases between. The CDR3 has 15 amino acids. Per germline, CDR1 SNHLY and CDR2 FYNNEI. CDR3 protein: CASRNSWGSSYEQYF. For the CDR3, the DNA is TGTGCCAGCAGGAATTCTTGGGGCAGTTCCTACGAGCAGTACTTC. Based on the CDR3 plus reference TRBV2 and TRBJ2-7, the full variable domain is EPEVTQTPSHQVTQMGQEVILRCVPISNHLYFYWYRQILGQKVEFLVSFYNNEISEKSEIFDDQFSVERPDGSNFTLKIRSTKLEDSAMYFCASRNSWGSSYEQYFGPGTRLTVT.

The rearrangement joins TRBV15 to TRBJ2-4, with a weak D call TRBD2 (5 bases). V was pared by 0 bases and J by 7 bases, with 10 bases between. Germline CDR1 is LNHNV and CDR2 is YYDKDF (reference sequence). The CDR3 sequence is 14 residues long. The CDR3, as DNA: TGTGCCACCAGCAGAGATCGGGGAGAGAACATTCAGTACTTC. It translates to CATSRDRGENIQYF.

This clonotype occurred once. Here the CDR3 DNA reads TGTGCCAGCAGTTTATCTAGCGGGAGTGTCTACGAGCAGTACTTC. Translated, it gives CASSLSSGSVYEQYF. The chain is built from TRBV27 and TRBJ2-7; 9 bases map to TRBD2. There are 15 residues in the CDR3. CDR1 MNHEY and CDR2 SMNVEV come from the germline V gene (reference sequence). Losses at the gene ends were 0 bases for V and 3 bases for J; bases not matched to a gene: 3.

The CDR3 sequence: CASSFQLAGSTDTQYF. CDR3 bases: TGCGCCAGCAGCTTCCAACTAGCGGGAAGCACAGATACGCAGTATTTT. The V call is TRBV5-1, the J call TRBJ2-3; TRBD2 aligns across 10 bases. CDR1 SGHRS and CDR2 YFSETQ come from the germline V gene. The CDR3 covers 16 residues. With V trimmed by 2 bases and J by 0 bases, 3 bases remained unmatched. Looking up the rest from reference TRBV5-1 and TRBJ2-3 gives the full variable domain: KAGVTQTPRYLIKTRGQQVTLSCSPISGHRSVSWYQQTPGQGLQFLFEYFSETQRNKGNFPGRFSGRQFSNSRSEMNVSTLELGDSALYLCASSFQLAGSTDTQYFGPGTRLTVL.

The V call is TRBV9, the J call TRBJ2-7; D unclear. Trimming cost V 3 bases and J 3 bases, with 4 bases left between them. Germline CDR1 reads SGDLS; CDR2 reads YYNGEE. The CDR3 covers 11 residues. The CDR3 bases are TGTGCCAGCAGCGCGGGCTACGAGCAGTACTTC. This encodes CASSAGYEQYF.

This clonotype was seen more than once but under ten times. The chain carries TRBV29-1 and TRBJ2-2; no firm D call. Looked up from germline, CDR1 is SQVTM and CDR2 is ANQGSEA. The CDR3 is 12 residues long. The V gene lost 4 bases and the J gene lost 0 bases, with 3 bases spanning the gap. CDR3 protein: CSVVANTGELFF. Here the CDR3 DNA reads TGCAGCGTTGTAGCGAACACCGGGGAGCTGTTTTTT.

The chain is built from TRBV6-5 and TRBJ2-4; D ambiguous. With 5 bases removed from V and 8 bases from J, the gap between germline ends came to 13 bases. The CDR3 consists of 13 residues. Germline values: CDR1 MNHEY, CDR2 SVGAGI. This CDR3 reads CASSPRYKDIQYF. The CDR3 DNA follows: TGTGCCAGCAGTCCTAGATATAAAGACATTCAGTACTTC.

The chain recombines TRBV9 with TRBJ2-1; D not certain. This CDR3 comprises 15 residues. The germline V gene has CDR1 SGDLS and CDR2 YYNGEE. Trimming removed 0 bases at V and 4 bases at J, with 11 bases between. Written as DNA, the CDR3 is TGTGCCAGCAGCGTAGTACCGGGCGGTTACAATGAGCAGTTCTTC. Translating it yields CASSVVPGGYNEQFF.

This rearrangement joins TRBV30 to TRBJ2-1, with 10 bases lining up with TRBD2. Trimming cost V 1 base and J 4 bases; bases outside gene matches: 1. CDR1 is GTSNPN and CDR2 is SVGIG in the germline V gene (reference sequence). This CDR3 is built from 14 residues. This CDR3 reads CAWSAAGGYNEQFF. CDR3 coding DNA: TGTGCCTGGAGTGCAGCGGGAGGGTACAATGAGCAGTTCTTC.

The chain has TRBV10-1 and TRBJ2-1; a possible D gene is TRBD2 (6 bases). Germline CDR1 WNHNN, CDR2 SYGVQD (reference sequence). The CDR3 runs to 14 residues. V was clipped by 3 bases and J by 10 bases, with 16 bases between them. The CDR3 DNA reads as TGCGCCAGCAGTGAACGGCTAGCGTTCCCAGAGCAGTTCTTC. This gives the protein CASSERLAFPEQFF.

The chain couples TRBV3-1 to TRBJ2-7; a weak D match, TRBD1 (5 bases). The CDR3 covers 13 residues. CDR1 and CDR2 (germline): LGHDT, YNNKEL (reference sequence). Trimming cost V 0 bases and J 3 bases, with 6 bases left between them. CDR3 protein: CASSQDRGYEQYF. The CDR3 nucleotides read TGTGCCAGCAGCCAAGATAGGGGCTACGAGCAGTACTTC.